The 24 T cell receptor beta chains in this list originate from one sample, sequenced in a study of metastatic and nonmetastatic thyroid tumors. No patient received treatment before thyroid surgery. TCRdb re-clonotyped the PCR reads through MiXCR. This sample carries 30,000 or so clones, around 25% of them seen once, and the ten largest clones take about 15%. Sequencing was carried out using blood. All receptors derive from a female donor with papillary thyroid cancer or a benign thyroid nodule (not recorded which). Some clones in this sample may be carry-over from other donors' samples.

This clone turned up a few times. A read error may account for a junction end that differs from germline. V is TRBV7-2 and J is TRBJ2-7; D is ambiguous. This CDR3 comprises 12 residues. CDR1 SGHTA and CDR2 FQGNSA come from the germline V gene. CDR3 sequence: CVSSLDLVEQYF. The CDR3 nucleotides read TGTGTCAGCAGCTTAGACTTAGTTGAGCAGTACTTC. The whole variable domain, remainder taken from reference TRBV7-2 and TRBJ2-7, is GAGVSQSPSNKVTEKGKDVELRCDPISGHTALYWYRQSLGQGLEFLIYFQGNSAPDKSGLPSDRFSAERTGGSVSTLTIQRTQQEDSAVYLCVSSLDLVEQYFGPGTRLTVT.

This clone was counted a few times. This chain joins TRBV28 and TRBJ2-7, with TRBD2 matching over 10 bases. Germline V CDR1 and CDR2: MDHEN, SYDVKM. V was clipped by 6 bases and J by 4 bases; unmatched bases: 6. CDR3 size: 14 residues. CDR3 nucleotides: TGTGCCAGCAGAGGGGGACTAGCGCCGTACGAGCAGTACTTC. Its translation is CASRGGLAPYEQYF.

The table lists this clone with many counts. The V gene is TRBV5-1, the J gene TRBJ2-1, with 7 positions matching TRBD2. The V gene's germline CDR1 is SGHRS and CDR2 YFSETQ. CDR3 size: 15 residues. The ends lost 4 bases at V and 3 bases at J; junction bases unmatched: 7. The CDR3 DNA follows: TGCGCCAGCAGCGCTAGCGGTACCTTCTACAATGAGCAGTTCTTC. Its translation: CASSASGTFYNEQFF.

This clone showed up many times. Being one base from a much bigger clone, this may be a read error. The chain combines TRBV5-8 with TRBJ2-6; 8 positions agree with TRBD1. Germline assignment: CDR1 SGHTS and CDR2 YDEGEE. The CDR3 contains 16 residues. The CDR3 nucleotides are TGTGCCAACAGCCCTGGACAGGGCTTAGGGGCCAACGTCCTGACTTTC. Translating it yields CANSPGQGLGANVLTF.

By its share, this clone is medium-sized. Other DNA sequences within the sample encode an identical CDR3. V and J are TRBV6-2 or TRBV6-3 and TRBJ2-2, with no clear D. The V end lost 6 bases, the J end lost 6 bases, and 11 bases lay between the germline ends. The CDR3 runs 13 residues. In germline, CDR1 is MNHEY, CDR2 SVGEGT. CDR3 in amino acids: CASSPQPAGELFF. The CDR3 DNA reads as TGTGCCAGCAGCCCCCAGCCGGCCGGGGAGCTGTTTTTT.

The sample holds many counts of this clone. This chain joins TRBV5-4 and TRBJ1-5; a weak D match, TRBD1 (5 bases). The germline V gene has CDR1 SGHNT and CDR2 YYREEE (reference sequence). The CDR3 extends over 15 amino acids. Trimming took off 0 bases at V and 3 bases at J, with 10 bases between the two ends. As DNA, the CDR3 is TGTGCCAGCAGCTTGGGGGGGAGGAACAATCAGCCCCAGCATTTT. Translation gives CASSLGGRNNQPQHF. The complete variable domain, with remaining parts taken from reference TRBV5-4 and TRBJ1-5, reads ETGVTQSPTHLIKTRGQQVTLRCSSQSGHNTVSWYQQALGQGPQFIFQYYREEENGRGNFPPRFSGLQFPNYSSELNVNALELDDSALYLCASSLGGRNNQPQHFGDGTRLSIL.

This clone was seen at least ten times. Here the CDR3 DNA reads TGTGCCAGCAGACCTAGCGGGAGGACAGATACGCAGTATTTT. This sequence encodes CASRPSGRTDTQYF. The V and J genes are TRBV6-1 and TRBJ2-3; the match to TRBD2 covers 11 bases. The V and J ends lost 6 bases and 3 bases, in that order; junction bases with no gene match: 2. The CDR3 runs to 14 residues. CDR1 MNHNS and CDR2 SASEGT come from the germline V gene.

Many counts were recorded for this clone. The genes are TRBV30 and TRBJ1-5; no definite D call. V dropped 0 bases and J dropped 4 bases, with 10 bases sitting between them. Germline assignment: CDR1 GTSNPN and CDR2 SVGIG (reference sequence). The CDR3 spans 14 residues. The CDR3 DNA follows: TGTGCCTGGAGTGTAACCAGCCATAATCAGCCCCAGCATTTT. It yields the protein CAWSVTSHNQPQHF.

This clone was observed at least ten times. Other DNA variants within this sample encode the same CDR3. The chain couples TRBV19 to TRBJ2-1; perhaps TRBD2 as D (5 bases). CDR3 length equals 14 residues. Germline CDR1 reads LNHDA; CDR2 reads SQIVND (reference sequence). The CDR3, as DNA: TGTGCTACCCACACCGGGGTGGGTGGCAATGAGCAGTTCTTC. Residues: CATHTGVGGNEQFF.

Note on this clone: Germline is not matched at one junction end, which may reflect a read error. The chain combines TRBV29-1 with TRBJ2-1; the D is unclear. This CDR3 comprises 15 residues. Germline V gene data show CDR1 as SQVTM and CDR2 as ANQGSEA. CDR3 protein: CSVERAVVAYNEQFF. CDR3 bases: TGCAGCGTTGAAAGGGCGGTAGTCGCCTACAATGAACAGTTCTTC.

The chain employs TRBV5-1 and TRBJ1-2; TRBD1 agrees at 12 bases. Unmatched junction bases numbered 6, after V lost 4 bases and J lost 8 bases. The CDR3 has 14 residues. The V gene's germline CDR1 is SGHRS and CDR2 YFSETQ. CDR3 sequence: CASSIPGTGGGYTF. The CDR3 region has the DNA TGCGCCAGCAGCATACCCGGGACAGGGGGCGGCTACACCTTC.

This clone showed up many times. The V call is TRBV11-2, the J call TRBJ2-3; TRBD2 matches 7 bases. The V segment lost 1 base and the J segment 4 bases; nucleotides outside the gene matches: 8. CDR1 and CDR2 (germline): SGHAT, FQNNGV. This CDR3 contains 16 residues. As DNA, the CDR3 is TGTGCCAGCAGCTTAGTTTCTGCGGGAGCCCCAGATACGCAGTATTTT. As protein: CASSLVSAGAPDTQYF.

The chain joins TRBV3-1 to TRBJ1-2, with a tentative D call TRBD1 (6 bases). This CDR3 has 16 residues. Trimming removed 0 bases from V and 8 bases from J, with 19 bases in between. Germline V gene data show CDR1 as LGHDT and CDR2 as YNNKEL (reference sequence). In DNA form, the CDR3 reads TGTGCCAGCAGCCAAGAGTCCGGGACAATCGCCCGGGGCTACACCTTC. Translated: CASSQESGTIARGYTF.

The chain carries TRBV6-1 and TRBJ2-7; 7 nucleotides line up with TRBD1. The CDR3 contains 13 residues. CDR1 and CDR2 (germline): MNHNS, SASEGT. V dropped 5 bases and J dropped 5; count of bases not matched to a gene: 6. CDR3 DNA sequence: TGTGCCAGCAGTTTGACAGGGTGGGACGAGCAGTACTTC. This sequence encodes CASSLTGWDEQYF.

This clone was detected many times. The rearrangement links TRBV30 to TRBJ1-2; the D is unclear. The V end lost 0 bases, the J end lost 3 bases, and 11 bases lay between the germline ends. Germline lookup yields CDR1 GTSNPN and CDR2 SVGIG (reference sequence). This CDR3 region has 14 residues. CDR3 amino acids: CAWSVRGWDYGYTF. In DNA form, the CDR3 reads TGTGCCTGGAGTGTACGCGGATGGGACTATGGCTACACCTTC. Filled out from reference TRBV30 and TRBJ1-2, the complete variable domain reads SQTIHQWPATLVQPVGSPLSLECTVEGTSNPNLYWYRQAAGRGLQLLFYSVGIGQISSEVPQNLSASRPQDRQFILSSKKLLLSDSGFYLCAWSVRGWDYGYTFGSGTRLTVV.

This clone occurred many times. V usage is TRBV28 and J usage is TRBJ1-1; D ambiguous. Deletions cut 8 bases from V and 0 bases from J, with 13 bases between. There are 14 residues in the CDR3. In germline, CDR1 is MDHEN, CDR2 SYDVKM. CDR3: CASGSGAMNTEAFF. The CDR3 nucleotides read TGTGCCAGCGGGTCGGGAGCCATGAACACTGAAGCTTTCTTT. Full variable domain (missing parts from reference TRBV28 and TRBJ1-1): DVKVTQSSRYLVKRTGEKVFLECVQDMDHENMFWYRQDPGLGLRLIYFSYDVKMKEKGDIPEGYSVSREKKERFSLILESASTNQTSMYLCASGSGAMNTEAFFGQGTRLTVV.

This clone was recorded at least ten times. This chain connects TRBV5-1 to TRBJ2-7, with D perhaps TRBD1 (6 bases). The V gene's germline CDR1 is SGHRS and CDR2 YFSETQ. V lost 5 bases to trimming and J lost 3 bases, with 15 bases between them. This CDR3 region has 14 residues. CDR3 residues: CASSRNRVSYEQYF. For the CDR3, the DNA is TGCGCCAGCAGTAGGAACAGGGTTAGCTACGAGCAGTACTTC.

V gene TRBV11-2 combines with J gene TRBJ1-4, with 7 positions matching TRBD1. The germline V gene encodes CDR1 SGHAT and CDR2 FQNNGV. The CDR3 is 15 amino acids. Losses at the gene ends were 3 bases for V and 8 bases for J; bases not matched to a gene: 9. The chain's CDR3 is CASSFNRGGGEKLFF. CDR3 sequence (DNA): TGTGCCAGCAGCTTCAACAGGGGTGGTGGCGAAAAACTGTTTTTT.

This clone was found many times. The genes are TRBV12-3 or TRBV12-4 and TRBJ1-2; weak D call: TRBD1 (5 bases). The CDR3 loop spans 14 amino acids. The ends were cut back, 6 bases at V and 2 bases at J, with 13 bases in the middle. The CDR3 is CASRMGRNNYGYTF. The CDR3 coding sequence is TGTGCCAGCAGAATGGGACGAAACAACTATGGCTACACCTTC.

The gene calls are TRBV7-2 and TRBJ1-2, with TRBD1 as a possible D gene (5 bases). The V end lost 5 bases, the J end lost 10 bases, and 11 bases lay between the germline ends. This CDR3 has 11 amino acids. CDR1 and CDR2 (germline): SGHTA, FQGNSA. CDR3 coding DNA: TGTGCCAGCAGCCTGGGGGTCGCCTACACCTTC. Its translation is CASSLGVAYTF.

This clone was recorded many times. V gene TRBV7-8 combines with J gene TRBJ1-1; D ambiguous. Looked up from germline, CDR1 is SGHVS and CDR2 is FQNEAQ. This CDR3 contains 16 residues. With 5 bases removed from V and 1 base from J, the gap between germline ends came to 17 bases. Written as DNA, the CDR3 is TGTGCCAGCAGCCCCCGAGCACAGTTAAGGAACACTGAAGCTTTCTTT. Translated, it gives CASSPRAQLRNTEAFF. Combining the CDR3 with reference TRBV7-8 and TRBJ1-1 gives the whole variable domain GAGVSQSPRYKVAKRGQDVALRCDPISGHVSLFWYQQALGQGPEFLTYFQNEAQLDKSGLPSDRFFAERPEGSVSTLKIQRTQQEDSAVYLCASSPRAQLRNTEAFFGQGTRLTVV.

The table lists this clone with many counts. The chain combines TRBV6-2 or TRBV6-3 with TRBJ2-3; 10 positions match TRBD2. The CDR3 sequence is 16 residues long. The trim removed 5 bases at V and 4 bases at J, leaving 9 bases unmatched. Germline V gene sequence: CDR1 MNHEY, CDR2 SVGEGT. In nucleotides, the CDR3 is TGTGCCAGCAGTGAACCTAGCGGGAGAGGCTCAGATACGCAGTATTTT. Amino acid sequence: CASSEPSGRGSDTQYF.

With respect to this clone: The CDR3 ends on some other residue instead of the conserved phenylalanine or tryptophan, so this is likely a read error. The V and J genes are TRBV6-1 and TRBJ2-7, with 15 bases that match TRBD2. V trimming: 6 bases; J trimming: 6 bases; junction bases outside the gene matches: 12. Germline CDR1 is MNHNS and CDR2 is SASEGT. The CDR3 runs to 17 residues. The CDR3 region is CASRGTSGRINPGEQYL. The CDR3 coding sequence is TGTGCCAGCAGAGGGACTAGCGGGAGGATCAATCCGGGCGAGCAGTACTTG.

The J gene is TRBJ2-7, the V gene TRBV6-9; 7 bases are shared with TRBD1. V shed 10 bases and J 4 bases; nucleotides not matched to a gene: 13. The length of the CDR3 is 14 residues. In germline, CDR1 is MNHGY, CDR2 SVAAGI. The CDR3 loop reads CATGQDTLFYEQYF. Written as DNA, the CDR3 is TGTGCCACAGGACAGGACACATTATTTTACGAGCAGTACTTC.